These 31 T cell receptor beta chains share one sample of origin, sequenced in a study of blood T cells in healthy people across ages. A sample-barcoded 5' primer and a J-beta primer mix were used in a second PCR of about 7 to 12 cycles. TCRdb re-called the 5' RACE reads with MiXCR, one entry per CDR3 protein. The data contain approximately 900,000 distinct CDR3 sequences, roughly 29% of them singletons. These same records also appear under a second study, on T cells of mothers and their children.

Sequencing was performed on blood. Receptors were obtained from a woman in her forties in good health.

The V call is TRBV20-1, the J call TRBJ2-7; no reliable D call. V lost 3 bases to trimming and J lost 3 bases, with 12 bases between them. This CDR3 spans 13 amino acids. Germline CDR1 DFQATT, CDR2 SNEGSKA (reference sequence). The CDR3 nucleotides read TGCAGTGCTAGGGGAAGGGCGGACTACGAGCAGTACTTC. This sequence encodes CSARGRADYEQYF.

There are a few counts of this clonotype. The J gene is TRBJ2-3, the V gene TRBV7-9; TRBD2 aligns across 14 bases. The CDR3 totals 16 residues. The J segment lost 0 bases and the V segment lost 11 bases, leaving 7 bases of the junction unmatched. Germline CDR1 SEHNR, CDR2 FQNEAQ (reference sequence). CDR3 in amino acids: CALGTSGGPSTDTQYF. The CDR3 nucleotides are TGTGCCTTGGGGACTAGCGGGGGCCCTAGCACAGATACGCAGTATTTT.

The J gene is TRBJ2-7, the V gene TRBV6-6, with D tentatively TRBD1 (5 bases). Per the germline V gene, CDR1 is MNHNY and CDR2 is SVGAGI (reference sequence). V was cut by 6 bases and J by 6 bases, with 18 bases left in between. The CDR3 has 14 residues. This chain's CDR3 is CASRTTQGAVEQYF. DNA for the CDR3: TGTGCCAGCAGAACAACGCAGGGTGCTGTCGAGCAGTACTTC.

This clonotype was picked up many times. The J gene is TRBJ2-7, the V gene TRBV7-9, with TRBD1 matching 7 bases. The CDR3 totals 14 residues. CDR1 is SEHNR and CDR2 is FQNEAQ in the germline V gene (reference sequence). Unmatched junction bases numbered 6, after V lost 5 bases and J lost 2 bases. CDR3 protein: CASSPRDSAYEQYF. CDR3 nucleotide sequence: TGTGCCAGCAGCCCCCGGGACAGTGCCTACGAGCAGTACTTC.

The chain has TRBV7-9 and TRBJ2-1; possibly TRBD2 for D (6 bases). The germline V gene has CDR1 SEHNR and CDR2 FQNEAQ (reference sequence). V was trimmed by 1 base and J by 0 bases, leaving 16 bases between them. The CDR3 contains 18 residues. The CDR3 here is CASSLGGPEGSSYNEQFF. The CDR3 bases are TGTGCCAGCAGCTTAGGGGGTCCGGAGGGGAGCTCCTACAATGAGCAGTTCTTC.

This sequence joins TRBV7-2 and TRBJ2-5; D is unresolved. The J call may be incorrect, as the DNA end agrees better with TRBJ2-7. CDR1 and CDR2 from the germline V gene are SGHTA and FQGNSA. The CDR3 is made up of 13 amino acids. CDR3 bases: TGTGCCAGCAGCTTAGCGTGGATCTACGAGCAGTACTTC. Amino acid sequence: CASSLAWIYEQYF.

V gene TRBV5-5 combines with J gene TRBJ2-1, with TRBD1 matching over 8 bases. CDR1 SGHKS and CDR2 YYEKEE come from the germline V gene (reference sequence). The V segment lost 4 bases and the J segment 10 bases; nucleotides outside the gene matches: 10. This CDR3 is built from 14 residues. CDR3 nucleotides: TGTGCCAGCAGCCGGGCCCAGGGGGCGGGGGAGCAGTTCTTC. As protein: CASSRAQGAGEQFF.

Regarding this clonotype: Possible read error: a much larger clone is one base away. V is TRBV7-2 and J is TRBJ2-7; no definite D call. The V end was cut by 5 bases, the J end by 0 bases, with 11 bases between. This CDR3 is built from 14 residues. Per germline, CDR1 SGHTA and CDR2 FQGNSA. The DNA for the CDR3 is TGTGCCAGCAGCCCTGCCCGGACCTCCTACGAGCAGTACTTC. The encoded protein is CASSPARTSYEQYF. Drawing the rest from reference TRBV7-2 and TRBJ2-7, the complete variable domain is GAGVSQSPSNKVTEKGKDVELRCDPISGHTALYWYRQSLGQGLEFLIYFQGNSAPDKSGLPSDRFSAERTGGSVSTLTIQRTQQEDSAVYLCASSPARTSYEQYFGPGTRLTVT.

Worth noting for this clonotype: Possible read error: a much larger clone is one base away. V is TRBV29-1 and J is TRBJ1-2; tentative D call: TRBD1 (6 bases). This CDR3 has 17 amino acids. The V and J ends lost 3 bases and 4 bases respectively, with 24 bases between them. CDR1 and CDR2 from the germline V gene are SQVTM and ANQGSEA. In DNA, the CDR3 is TGCAGCGTTGAGGGGGGGGCTCCTGAGGCCCCGGGCTATGGCTACACCTTC. The encoded protein is CSVEGGAPEAPGYGYTF. The complete variable domain, with remaining parts taken from reference TRBV29-1 and TRBJ1-2, reads SAVISQKPSRDICQRGTSLTIQCQVDSQVTMMFWYRQQPGQSLTLIATANQGSEATYESGFVIDKFPISRPNLTFSTLTVSNMSPEDSSIYLCSVEGGAPEAPGYGYTFGSGTRLTVV.

Comment on this clonotype: A read error is possible here, since a much larger clone lies one base away. This chain links TRBV7-9 with TRBJ2-7; D is uncertain. Germline V gene sequence: CDR1 SEHNR, CDR2 FQNEAQ (reference sequence). This CDR3 is 12 amino acids long. CDR3 amino acids: CAGSPLGPEQYF. The CDR3 DNA reads as TGTGCCGGCAGCCCGCTTGGACCCGAGCAGTACTTC. Combining the CDR3 with reference TRBV7-9 and TRBJ2-7 gives the whole variable domain DTGVSQNPRHKITKRGQNVTFRCDPISEHNRLYWYRQTLGQGPEFLTYFQNEAQLEKSRLLSDRFSAERPKGSFSTLEIQRTEQGDSAMYLCAGSPLGPEQYFGPGTRLTVT.

The chain is built from TRBV5-1 and TRBJ2-5, with TRBD1 as a possible D gene (6 bases). This CDR3 is 13 amino acids long. Per germline, CDR1 SGHRS and CDR2 YFSETQ. V shed 7 bases and J shed 1 base, with 11 bases lying between them. The CDR3 nucleotides are TGCGCCAGCGGGCCAGGGGCCCAAGAGACCCAGTACTTC. This codes for CASGPGAQETQYF.

Note on this clonotype: This may be a read error, as it is one base from a much larger clone. V gene TRBV12-3 or TRBV12-4 combines with J gene TRBJ1-5; 10 bases align to TRBD1. CDR3 length equals 16 residues. CDR3 nucleotides: TGTGCCAGCAGCTTAGTCGGACAGGGGGGTCAACAGTCCCAGCATTTT. As protein: CASSLVGQGGQQSQHF.

As to this clonotype: This clone may be a read error of a much larger clone one base away. The rearrangement links TRBV12-3 or TRBV12-4 to TRBJ2-1; TRBD2 matches at 8 bases. The junction had 14 bases not matched to a gene; V was cut back by 6 bases and J by 10 bases. The CDR3 extends over 15 amino acids. CDR3: CASSSRTSGPYEQFF. CDR3 nucleotide sequence: TGTGCCAGCAGCTCCCGAACTAGCGGCCCCTACGAGCAGTTCTTC.

A note on this clonotype: A much larger clone sits a single nucleotide away, making a read error possible. The chain recombines TRBV20-1 with TRBJ1-3, with no clear D. The CDR3 runs to 13 residues. CDR1 and CDR2 (germline): DFQATT, SNEGSKA (reference sequence). CDR3 DNA sequence: TGCAGTGCTAGAGATCTTTCTGGAAACACCAGATATTTT. This sequence encodes CSARDLSGNTRYF.

V is TRBV5-1 and J is TRBJ2-3; 7 bases line up with TRBD2. CDR3 length: 18 residues. The trim removed 1 base at V and 0 bases at J, leaving 11 bases unmatched. CDR1 and CDR2 from the germline V gene are SGHRS and YFSETQ. The CDR3 DNA follows: TGCGCCAGCAGCTTGTTAGCGGGCGTCAACCCTAGCACAGATACGCAGTATTTT. Amino acids: CASSLLAGVNPSTDTQYF.

This clonotype was counted many times. CDR3 bases: TGTGCCAGCAGGTCCTTGACCGAGCAGTACTTC. This encodes CASRSLTEQYF. This sequence joins TRBV28 and TRBJ2-7; D remains ambiguous. Germline CDR1 and CDR2: MDHEN and SYDVKM. V dropped 6 bases and J dropped 6 bases, with 9 bases sitting between them. This CDR3 has 11 residues.

V is TRBV4-1 and J is TRBJ2-6; D remains ambiguous. CDR3 length equals 16 residues. Trimming took off 1 base at V and 1 base at J, with 8 bases between the two ends. Germline V gives CDR1 MGHRA, CDR2 YSYEKL. The CDR3 is CASSQAAGSGANVLTF. The CDR3 DNA reads as TGCGCCAGCAGCCAAGCGGCCGGGTCTGGGGCCAACGTCCTGACTTTC.

This clonotype was observed many times. This chain uses TRBV7-2 with TRBJ2-3, with no clear D. Per germline, CDR1 SGHTA and CDR2 FQGNSA. V was trimmed by 5 bases and J by 2 bases, leaving 14 bases between them. The CDR3 extends over 15 amino acids. The CDR3 protein is CASSPRRLSTDTQYF. The CDR3 DNA is TGTGCCAGCAGCCCCCGGCGGTTATCCACAGATACGCAGTATTTT.

Many counts were recorded for this clonotype. The chain combines TRBV20-1 with TRBJ2-3; D may be TRBD2 (6 bases). Germline CDR1 is DFQATT and CDR2 is SNEGSKA (reference sequence). V lost 0 bases and J 0 bases, leaving 10 bases between the germline ends. The CDR3 covers 15 residues. CDR3 residues: CSARDSGVSTDTQYF. CDR3 coding DNA: TGCAGTGCTAGAGATTCGGGGGTTAGCACAGATACGCAGTATTTT.

This clonotype was picked up a small number of times. CDR3 amino acids: CASSRGSDQPQHF. CDR3 nucleotide sequence: TGTGCCAGCAGCCGAGGGTCTGATCAGCCCCAGCATTTT. V gene TRBV7-3 combines with J gene TRBJ1-5; D is ambiguous. The V end was cut by 5 bases, the J end by 5 bases, with 10 bases between. The CDR3 runs to 13 residues. Per the germline V gene, CDR1 is SGHTA and CDR2 is FQGTGA.

This clonotype was counted between two and nine times. This clone may be a read error of a much larger clone one base away. This chain connects TRBV12-3 or TRBV12-4 to TRBJ2-5; 7 bases agree with TRBD2. Matching the DNA end better, TRBJ2-7 makes the J call doubtful. The CDR3 sequence is 11 residues long. The CDR3 DNA sequence: TGTGCCAGCAGACTAGCGCGCGAGCAGTACTTC. It translates to CASRLAREQYF.

The rearrangement uses TRBV30 and TRBJ2-4; the match to TRBD1 covers 9 bases. Germline trimming cut 1 base from V and 6 bases from J; bases unmatched to any gene: 13. CDR1 is GTSNPN, CDR2 SVGIG, per germline (reference sequence). The CDR3 totals 17 residues. Written as DNA, the CDR3 is TGTGCCTGGAGTGCCGGGACAGGGAAGAGTGGTGGAAACATTCAGTACTTC. This encodes CAWSAGTGKSGGNIQYF.

This chain uses TRBV10-3 with TRBJ1-1, with D tentatively TRBD1 (5 bases). CDR1 and CDR2 (germline): ENHRY, SYGVKD. The CDR3 runs to 13 residues. V lost 8 bases and J 2 bases, leaving 12 bases between the germline ends. This chain's CDR3 is CAISSTENTEAFF. The CDR3 nucleotides read TGTGCCATCTCGTCGACAGAAAACACTGAAGCTTTCTTT.

This clonotype was counted between two and nine times. V is TRBV3-1 and J is TRBJ2-1; 14 bases align to TRBD2. Germline loops: CDR1 LGHDT, CDR2 YNNKEL (reference sequence). V trimming: 6 bases; J trimming: 4 bases; junction bases outside the gene matches: 5. The CDR3 totals 16 residues. CDR3 DNA sequence: TGTGCCAGCAGTAAAGGACTAGCGGGGGGTTACAATGAGCAGTTCTTC. The encoded protein is CASSKGLAGGYNEQFF.

The chain employs TRBV7-9 and TRBJ1-2; 10 nucleotides align to TRBD1. The CDR3 runs 16 residues. With 0 bases clipped from V and 4 bases from J, the junction kept 5 bases outside the gene matches. Germline-derived CDR1 and CDR2 are SEHNR and FQNEAQ (reference sequence). CDR3 loop: CASSLAGQGVRYGYTF. The CDR3 nucleotides read TGTGCCAGCAGCTTAGCCGGACAGGGGGTCCGCTATGGCTACACCTTC.

The chain links TRBV3-1 to TRBJ2-2, with 9 bases that match TRBD1. The CDR3 runs to 16 residues. CDR1 and CDR2 (germline): LGHDT, YNNKEL (reference sequence). V lost 2 bases and J lost 6; bases outside the gene matches: 7. The CDR3 nucleotides read TGTGCCAGCAGCCAATCCGGGACAGGGATCTCCGGGGAGCTGTTTTTT. Encoded protein: CASSQSGTGISGELFF. The full variable domain, its missing parts supplied by reference TRBV3-1 and TRBJ2-2, is DTAVSQTPKYLVTQMGNDKSIKCEQNLGHDTMYWYKQDSKKFLKIMFSYNNKELIINETVPNRFSPKSPDKAHLNLHINSLELGDSAVYFCASSQSGTGISGELFFGEGSRLTVL.

Comments on this clonotype: This may be a read error, as it is one base from a much larger clone. The chain links TRBV24-1 to TRBJ2-3; TRBD2 is a possible D gene (6 bases). The length of the CDR3 is 15 residues. Trimming removed 5 bases from V and 4 bases from J, with 15 bases in between. Germline V gene data show CDR1 as KGHDR and CDR2 as SFDVKD. For the CDR3, the DNA is TGTGCCACCAGTGTGGCAGGGCCTAGCGCAGATACGCAGTATTTT. This gives the protein CATSVAGPSADTQYF.

Comment on this clonotype: A much larger clonotype is one base distant, so this may be a read error. The chain has TRBV12-3 or TRBV12-4 and TRBJ1-4; unclear D gene. The CDR3 spans 14 residues. CDR3 region: CASSPQPRGEKRFF. The CDR3, as DNA: TGTGCCAGCAGTCCCCAACCCCGTGGAGAAAAACGGTTTTTT.

The chain employs TRBV12-3 or TRBV12-4 and TRBJ1-2; the D gene is possibly TRBD1 (5 bases). The CDR3 is made up of 17 amino acids. Between the trimmed V and J ends, which lost 6 bases and 2 bases, there was a span of 22 bases. The CDR3 loop reads CASSPRGVKRGNYGYTF. CDR3 nucleotides: TGTGCCAGCAGCCCCCGGGGGGTTAAAAGAGGGAACTATGGCTACACCTTC.

The table lists this clonotype with a few counts. This rearrangement joins TRBV7-2 to TRBJ2-7; 7 positions agree with TRBD1. Trimming cost V 2 bases and J 1 base; bases outside gene matches: 8. The CDR3 has 16 residues. Germline V gives CDR1 SGHTA, CDR2 FQGNSA. CDR3 protein: CASSLFPGQQSYEQYF. For the CDR3, the DNA is TGTGCCAGCAGCTTATTCCCGGGACAGCAGTCCTACGAGCAGTACTTC.

The sample holds many counts of this clonotype. The rearrangement links TRBV29-1 to TRBJ2-5; D is perhaps TRBD2 (5 bases). CDR3 size: 14 residues. V was pared by 3 bases and J by 2 bases, with 13 bases between. Germline V gene sequence: CDR1 SQVTM, CDR2 ANQGSEA. The CDR3 here is CSVDGESGQETQYF. DNA of the CDR3: TGCAGCGTTGATGGGGAGAGTGGACAAGAGACCCAGTACTTC.